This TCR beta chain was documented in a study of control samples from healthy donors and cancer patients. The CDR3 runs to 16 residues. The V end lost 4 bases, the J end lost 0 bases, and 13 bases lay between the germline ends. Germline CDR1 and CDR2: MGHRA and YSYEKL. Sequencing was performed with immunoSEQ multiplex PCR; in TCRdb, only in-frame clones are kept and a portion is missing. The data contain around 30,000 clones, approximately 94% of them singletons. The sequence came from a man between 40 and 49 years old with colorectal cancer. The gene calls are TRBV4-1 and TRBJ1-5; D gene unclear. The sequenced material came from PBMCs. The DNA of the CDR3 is TGCGCCAGCAGCCCCCGTCCAGCGAATAGCAATCAGCCCCAGCATTTT. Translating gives CASSPRPANSNQPQHF.